These 23 T cell receptor beta chains originate from one sample sequenced in a study of blood T cell repertoires in COVID-19. This table comes from immunoSEQ multiplex PCR, and its TCRdb copy is limited to in-frame clones, with some not included. The sample has hundreds of thousands of clones; around 80% are singletons. What was sequenced was PBMCs or T cells enriched from blood (not recorded which). The receptors originated from a man between 25 and 39 years old with acute COVID-19.

This chain links TRBV7-8 with TRBJ2-5; D is ambiguous. V lost 5 bases and J 4 bases, leaving 11 bases between the germline ends. The germline gives CDR1 SGHVS, CDR2 FQNEAQ. The CDR3 extends over 13 amino acids. CDR3 coding DNA: TGTGCCAGCAGCCGTAAAGGCGGAGAGACCCAGTACTTC. Translating gives CASSRKGGETQYF.

The rearrangement joins TRBV7-9 to TRBJ1-6; 9 bases map to TRBD1. Germline lookup yields CDR1 SEHNR and CDR2 FQNEAQ (reference sequence). This CDR3 comprises 16 residues. J gave up 6 bases and V 0 bases, and 3 bases lay outside the gene matches. The CDR3 nucleotides read TGTGCCAGCAGCTTAGCGATGACAGGGGGTAATTCACCCCTCCACTTT. Protein sequence: CASSLAMTGGNSPLHF.

The CDR3 region is CASSIGEQGTNEKLFF. Here the CDR3 DNA reads TGTGCCAGTAGTATCGGGGAACAAGGGACTAATGAAAAACTGTTTTTT. The rearrangement joins TRBV19 to TRBJ1-4; D unresolved. The CDR3 is 16 residues long. Trimming left V 3 bases short and J 2 bases short, with 13 bases between. The germline CDR1 and CDR2 sequences are LNHDA and SQIVND (reference sequence).

The V call is TRBV5-8, the J call TRBJ1-5, with 11 bases lining up with TRBD1. The junction had 2 bases not matched to a gene; V was cut back by 6 bases and J by 6 bases. Germline assignment: CDR1 SGHTS and CDR2 YDEGEE. There are 13 residues in the CDR3. The CDR3 protein is CASKGQGVQPQHF. CDR3 bases: TGTGCCAGCAAGGGACAGGGGGTTCAGCCCCAGCATTTT.

In nucleotides, the CDR3 is TGTGCCAGCAGTTACTCGGGGGGATCGCAGTTCTTC. Protein product: CASSYSGGSQFF. The chain links TRBV6-2 or TRBV6-3 to TRBJ2-1; a possible D gene is TRBD2 (6 bases). V was pared by 0 bases and J by 12 bases, with 9 bases between. The germline V gene has CDR1 MNHEY and CDR2 SVGEGT. The CDR3 contains 12 residues.

The V gene is TRBV9, the J gene TRBJ2-7; TRBD2 matches 10 bases. This CDR3 region has 18 residues. Trimming at V came to 3 bases and at J to 3 bases, leaving 15 bases not matched to a gene. Germline assignment: CDR1 SGDLS and CDR2 YYNGEE. CDR3 loop: CASSAPSGTSERNYEQYV. CDR3 in DNA: TGTGCCAGCAGCGCCCCGTCCGGGACTAGCGAACGAAACTACGAGCAGTACGTC.

V usage is TRBV28 and J usage is TRBJ1-2; no definite D call. Trimming took 2 bases from V and 6 from J, leaving 13 bases between them. The CDR3 is 14 amino acids. CDR1 MDHEN and CDR2 SYDVKM come from the germline V gene. The CDR3 DNA sequence: TGTGCCAGCAGTTTAGATTTGGCGGTGAATGGCTACACCTTC. Amino acids: CASSLDLAVNGYTF.

The chain combines TRBV5-1 with TRBJ1-1; D unresolved. Germline CDR1 is SGHRS and CDR2 is YFSETQ. The CDR3 is 17 residues long. V was trimmed by 2 bases and J by 0 bases, leaving 17 bases between them. The CDR3 protein is CASSFRDNDPLNTEAFF. The CDR3 region has the DNA TGCGCCAGCAGCTTTCGTGACAACGACCCCCTGAACACTGAAGCTTTCTTT.

In nucleotides, the CDR3 is TGTGCCAGTAGTATTAGACAGGGGATGGGGAACACTGAAGCTTTCTTT. Its translation is CASSIRQGMGNTEAFF. The chain is built from TRBV19 and TRBJ1-1, with 8 bases aligning to TRBD1. CDR1 is LNHDA and CDR2 is SQIVND in the germline V gene (reference sequence). The CDR3 length is 16 residues. After removal of 3 bases from V and 1 base from J, the junction contained 7 bases not matched to a gene.

The chain joins TRBV14 to TRBJ2-2, with D unresolved. The CDR3 contains 14 residues. Germline assignment: CDR1 SGHDN and CDR2 FVKESK. V lost 6 bases and J lost 1, with 9 bases in between. In nucleotides, the CDR3 is TGTGCCAGCAGGCGCGGATTGAACACCGGGGAGCTGTTTTTT. It codes for CASRRGLNTGELFF.

This clone was counted between two and nine times. Just one base apart from a much larger clone, this may be a read error. The V call is TRBV6-4, the J call TRBJ2-3, with 9 bases matching TRBD2. The V segment lost 3 bases and the J segment 4 bases; nucleotides outside the gene matches: 2. In germline, CDR1 is MRHNA, CDR2 SNTAGT. CDR3 length: 14 residues. The CDR3 here is CASSERGGPDTQYF. In DNA form, the CDR3 reads TGTGCCAGCAGTGAGCGGGGGGGCCCAGATACGCAGTATTTT.

A remark on this clone: The germline gene is not matched at one end of the junction; a read error may be the cause. The rearrangement links TRBV7-7 to TRBJ2-5, with D possibly matching TRBD1 (6 bases). This CDR3 spans 13 amino acids. Germline CDR1 SSHAT, CDR2 FNYEAQ (reference sequence). CDR3 coding DNA: TGTGCTAGCAGCCAGGACAGTGTCGAGACCCAGTACTTC. This sequence encodes CASSQDSVETQYF.

The chain links TRBV6-5 to TRBJ1-2; 9 bases are a match to TRBD1. V dropped 5 bases and J dropped 5; count of bases not matched to a gene: 9. This CDR3 has 15 amino acids. CDR1 MNHEY and CDR2 SVGAGI come from the germline V gene. The CDR3 protein is CASSPSPTGGYGYTF. CDR3 DNA: TGTGCCAGCAGTCCCTCCCCGACAGGGGGTTATGGCTACACCTTC.

V and J are TRBV27 and TRBJ1-6, with 9 bases lining up with TRBD1. CDR3 length: 16 residues. Trimming cost V 5 bases and J 10 bases; bases outside gene matches: 12. Germline V lookup: CDR1 MNHEY, CDR2 SMNVEV (reference sequence). This CDR3 is CASSKDTGQGQSPLHF. The CDR3 DNA reads as TGTGCCAGCAGTAAAGATACGGGACAGGGACAGTCACCCCTCCACTTT.

This chain connects TRBV30 to TRBJ1-2; D unresolved. V lost 2 bases and J lost 0, with 7 bases in between. This CDR3 is built from 13 residues. Per germline, CDR1 GTSNPN and CDR2 SVGIG (reference sequence). CDR3 sequence (DNA): TGTGCCTGGAGTTTTCAGGCTAACTATGGCTACACCTTC. Residues: CAWSFQANYGYTF.

This sequence joins TRBV6-5 and TRBJ2-3, with D uncertain. From germline, CDR1 is MNHEY and CDR2 SVGAGI. Trimming took 7 bases from V and 6 from J, leaving 14 bases between them. CDR3 length: 13 residues. The CDR3 is CASTVGSSDTQYF. The DNA of the CDR3 is TGTGCCAGCACCGTCGGAAGTAGCGATACGCAGTATTTT.

The rearrangement links TRBV2 to TRBJ2-3, with TRBD2 identical over 11 bases. CDR3 length equals 18 residues. The trim removed 6 bases at V and 8 bases at J, leaving 19 bases unmatched. CDR1 and CDR2 from the germline V gene are SNHLY and FYNNEI. The CDR3 bases are TGTGCCAGCAGAGAACTAGCGGGAGCGGGCCTAGGTCCGGGTACGCAGTATTTT. Protein sequence: CASRELAGAGLGPGTQYF.

Concerning this clone: The junction differs from germline at one of its ends, possibly a read error. The chain combines TRBV5-1 with TRBJ2-1, with 13 bases identical to TRBD2. This CDR3 comprises 16 residues. CDR1 and CDR2 from the germline V gene are SGHRS and YFSETQ. CDR3 in amino acids: CASSGEGLAGYNEQFF. CDR3 nucleotides: TGTGCCAGCAGCGGGGAGGGACTAGCGGGGTACAATGAGCAGTTCTTC.

The chain has TRBV19 and TRBJ1-1, with 11 bases matching TRBD1. There are 16 residues in the CDR3. V shed 1 base and J 4 bases; nucleotides not matched to a gene: 5. Germline V gives CDR1 LNHDA, CDR2 SQIVND (reference sequence). The CDR3 coding sequence is TGTGCCAGTAGTATAGGGACAGGGGGCTATGTCACTGAAGCTTTCTTT. This codes for CASSIGTGGYVTEAFF.

This clone came up a few times. This sequence joins TRBV7-6 and TRBJ2-1, with 14 bases aligning to TRBD2. V trimming: 5 bases; J trimming: 6 bases; junction bases outside the gene matches: 6. From germline, CDR1 is SGHVS and CDR2 FNYEAQ. The CDR3 sequence is 16 residues long. The CDR3: CASSRLAGGFPNEQFF. The CDR3 region has the DNA TGTGCCAGCAGCCGACTAGCGGGAGGGTTCCCCAATGAGCAGTTCTTC.

In its sample, this clone was seen once. This chain links TRBV5-4 with TRBJ1-1, with D uncertain. Germline CDR1 and CDR2: SGHNT and YYREEE (reference sequence). The CDR3 runs 12 residues. Trimming removed 2 bases from V and 10 bases from J, with 12 bases in between. The CDR3 DNA reads as TGTGCCAGCAGCTTTGGACGGGATCCAGCTTTCTTT. Amino acid sequence: CASSFGRDPAFF.

J is TRBJ1-3 and V is TRBV3-1 (or the pseudogene TRBV3-2), with a tentative D call TRBD1 (5 bases). The V end lost 9 bases, the J end lost 0 bases, and 9 bases lay between the germline ends. Germline-derived CDR1 and CDR2 are LGHDT and YNNKEL (reference sequence). This CDR3 is 13 amino acids long. Written as DNA, the CDR3 is TGTGCCAGTACAGGTCACTCTGGAAACACCATATATTTT. Protein product: CASTGHSGNTIYF.

The rearrangement joins TRBV5-4 to TRBJ1-2; no reliable D call. Trimming left V 0 bases short and J 0 bases short, with 12 bases between. Germline V gene lookup returns CDR1 SGHNT and CDR2 YYREEE (reference sequence). This CDR3 contains 16 residues. DNA of the CDR3: TGTGCCAGCAGCTTGGAGGTACCCGGAGCTAACTATGGCTACACCTTC. Translating it yields CASSLEVPGANYGYTF.